These 7 T cell receptor beta chains were sequenced from one sample in a study of T-cell memory formation after mild COVID-19. TCRdb reanalysed the 5' RACE reads using MiXCR and keeps one entry per CDR3 protein. The table records under 300,000 distinct CDR3 sequences, approximately 19% of them present only once. The sample comprised PBMCs or a T cell subset sorted from them (not recorded which). The receptors derive from a man aged 18 to 30 who had mild COVID-19 (a few samples of this study predate the infection). Cell type and time point are not known.

V and J are TRBV7-9 and TRBJ1-1; no clear D gene. CDR1 is SEHNR and CDR2 is FQNEAQ in the germline V gene (reference sequence). V lost 6 bases and J lost 2, with 13 bases in between. The CDR3 extends over 14 amino acids. The CDR3 reads CASSPNAANTEAFF. CDR3 nucleotides: TGTGCCAGCAGTCCGAACGCCGCTAACACTGAAGCTTTCTTT.

This clonotype was found a few times. The gene calls are TRBV7-6 and TRBJ1-6; 7 bases fit TRBD1. Germline V gives CDR1 SGHVS, CDR2 FNYEAQ. The V and J ends lost 1 base and 7 bases, in that order; junction bases with no gene match: 4. The CDR3 covers 15 residues. DNA of the CDR3: TGTGCCAGCAGCTTAGGGGGACAGCTAAATTCACCCCTCCACTTT. It is translated as CASSLGGQLNSPLHF.

This clonotype turned up a few times. V gene TRBV30 combines with J gene TRBJ2-5; D is possibly TRBD1 (5 bases). V lost 4 bases, J lost 2 bases, and 5 bases lay in between. This CDR3 is built from 11 residues. Germline CDR1 reads GTSNPN; CDR2 reads SVGIG (reference sequence). The CDR3 nucleotides are TGTGCCTGGAAGGGGCAAGAGACCCAGTACTTC. It codes for CAWKGQETQYF.

This clonotype was counted only a few times. The V and J genes are TRBV6-5 and TRBJ2-1, with TRBD1 as a possible D gene (5 bases). Per germline, CDR1 MNHEY and CDR2 SVGAGI. The V end was cut by 5 bases, the J end by 4 bases, with 18 bases between. The CDR3 runs 16 residues. CDR3: CASSPEYDRKYNEQFF. The CDR3 DNA follows: TGTGCCAGCAGTCCCGAGTACGACAGAAAGTACAATGAGCAGTTCTTC.

There are a few counts of this clonotype. The chain carries TRBV5-1 and TRBJ2-5; TRBD1 matches at 9 bases. Germline V gene lookup returns CDR1 SGHRS and CDR2 YFSETQ. CDR3 length equals 15 residues. Trimming cost V 4 bases and J 7 bases; bases outside gene matches: 11. CDR3 protein: CASSKGTGLRGTQYF. Written as DNA, the CDR3 is TGCGCCAGCAGCAAAGGGACAGGGCTCAGGGGGACCCAGTACTTC.

This clonotype was observed a few times. The chain uses TRBV6-2 or TRBV6-3 and TRBJ2-5; 11 nucleotides line up with TRBD2. V was clipped by 5 bases and J by 5 bases; unmatched bases: 10. The germline V gene has CDR1 MNHEY and CDR2 SVGEGT. This CDR3 is 16 amino acids long. In DNA, the CDR3 is TGTGCCAGCAGTCCCGTAGCGGGGGGGCCACGGGAGACCCAGTACTTC. This sequence encodes CASSPVAGGPRETQYF.

This chain connects TRBV6-2 or TRBV6-3 to TRBJ2-1, with a possible D match to TRBD1 (6 bases). The CDR3 spans 12 residues. The germline V gene has CDR1 MNHEY and CDR2 SVGEGT. Trimming cost V 2 bases and J 10 bases, with 9 bases left between them. This chain's CDR3 is CASSYAGTEQFF. Written as DNA, the CDR3 is TGTGCCAGCAGTTACGCCGGGACAGAGCAGTTCTTC.